This is a list of T cell receptor beta chains from one sample in a study of blood T cells in healthy people across ages. MiXCR, applied by TCRdb to the 5' RACE reads, yields one record per CDR3 protein. The sample lists approximately 770,000 distinct CDR3 sequences; nearly 60% were seen once. Sequenced material: blood. These TCRs come from a young man in good health. CDR3s include the opening cysteine and the closing phenylalanine or tryptophan. Fields, in order: J gene, V gene, clone size, D gene, CDR3 DNA, CDR3 protein. D genes are given only for firm matches. Expanded clones get a size class; other rows say once, few or many, or leave the size out.

>TRBJ2-3|TRBV20-1|NA|NA
TGCAGTGCTCGACCGGACCTAGCGCTTCATACGCAGTATTTT
CSARPDLALHTQYF
>TRBJ2-7|TRBV20-1|NA|NA
TGCAGTGCTAGAGATGAGGAGGGAATCTACGAGCAGTACTTC
CSARDEEGIYEQYF
>TRBJ1-5|TRBV13|NA|NA
TGTGCCGGCAGCCAAAGACAGGCCCCCGCGGAGCCCCAGCATTTT
CAGSQRQAPAEPQHF
>TRBJ2-7|TRBV5-1|NA|NA
TGCGCCAGCCCCTCGGGGCAGGGTTCCTACGAGCAGTACTTC
CASPSGQGSYEQYF
>TRBJ2-7|TRBV20-1|few|NA
TGCAGTGCTAGGCCTAATGATGGGGGCCTTCTCTACGAGCAGTACTTC
CSARPNDGGLLYEQYF
>TRBJ1-2|TRBV7-9|once|NA
TGTGCCAGCAGCTCTTCAAGGGGGGATGGCTACACCTTC
CASSSSRGDGYTF
>TRBJ2-1|TRBV20-1|NA|TRBD2
TGCAGTGCTAGAGACCCTAGCGGAGCCCCCTACAATGAGCAGTTCTTC
CSARDPSGAPYNEQFF
>TRBJ2-1|TRBV20-1|once|TRBD2
TGCAGTGCAAGACTAGCCCCCTTGGATGAGCAGTTCTTC
CSARLAPLDEQFF
>TRBJ2-3|TRBV20-1|many|NA
TGCAGTGCTAGAGATTGGAGATCCGATACGCAGTATTTT
CSARDWRSDTQYF
>TRBJ2-1|TRBV9|NA|TRBD2
TGTGCCAGCAGCGTAGTCTCTAGCGGGAGTGTTAATGAGCAGTTCTTC
CASSVVSSGSVNEQFF
>TRBJ2-1|TRBV6-5|NA|TRBD2
TGTGCCAGCAGTTCCCTAGCGGGGGATGAGCAGTTCTTC
CASSSLAGDEQFF
>TRBJ1-2|TRBV25-1|once|NA
TGTGCCAGCAGTGAGACCACAGGCTATGGCTACACCTTC
CASSETTGYGYTF
>TRBJ2-5|TRBV29-1|NA|NA
TGCAGCGTTGTCTGGCTAGCTGGTGAGCAGTACTTC
CSVVWLAGEQYF
>TRBJ2-5|TRBV28|NA|NA
TGTGCTAGCGGCTACAATGAGCAGTACTTC
CASGYNEQYF
>TRBJ2-2|TRBV3-1|NA|NA
TGTGCCAGCAGCCAAGAAAGGTCCCTCGGGGAGCTGTTTTTT
CASSQERSLGELFF
>TRBJ2-7|TRBV2|NA|NA
TGTGCCAGCAGTGAAGGGCCTAGGGCCTACGAGCAGTACTTC
CASSEGPRAYEQYF
>TRBJ2-7|TRBV7-8|NA|NA
TGTGCCAGCAGCCACTGGGGGTCCGAGCAGTACTTT
CASSHWGSEQYF
>TRBJ2-3|TRBV29-1|many|NA
TGCAGCGTTGGGGCAGGACTAATCACAGATACGCAGTATTTT
CSVGAGLITDTQYF
>TRBJ1-1|TRBV4-2|NA|NA
TGTGCCAGCACCATCGGGCCGGACACCGACACTGAAGCTTTCTTT
CASTIGPDTDTEAFF
>TRBJ2-3|TRBV18|NA|NA
TGTGCCAGCTCACCACCCTCTAGCACAGATACGCAGTATTTT
CASSPPSSTDTQYF
>TRBJ1-2|TRBV5-1|NA|NA
TGCGCCAGCAGCCCAGGGGACACCTTCTATGGCTACACCTTC
CASSPGDTFYGYTF
>TRBJ1-4|TRBV10-3|few|TRBD1
TGTGCCACCGAACCGGGACAGGGAGACGAAAAACTGTTTTTT
CATEPGQGDEKLFF
>TRBJ2-1|TRBV9|NA|TRBD2
TGTGCCAGCAGCGTAGAGGCTAGCGGGGGTTACAATGAGCAGTTCTTC
CASSVEASGGYNEQFF
>TRBJ2-3|TRBV7-2|NA|NA
TGTGCCAGCAGCAACGCCGGGGGTGGTCCGGGGGCTCTAAATACGCAGTATTTT
CASSNAGGGPGALNTQYF
>TRBJ2-5|TRBV20-1|few|NA
TGCAGTGCTAGTAGCGGCGGGACAGAGACCCAGTACTTC
CSASSGGTETQYF
>TRBJ2-3|TRBV28|NA|NA
TGTGCCAGCAAGGGTGAGGGCCCGGGCAGCACAGATACGCAGTATTTT
CASKGEGPGSTDTQYF
>TRBJ2-7|TRBV28|NA|NA
TGTGCCAGCAGTTTCACGTGGAGGCCCCGGGAGACCCAGTACTTT
CASSFTWRPRETQYF
>TRBJ2-1|TRBV21-1|few|NA
TGTGCCAGCAGCGCAGGCGGGAGGCCCGCCGACAATGAGCAGTTCTTC
CASSAGGRPADNEQFF
>TRBJ1-1|TRBV10-3|NA|NA
TGTGCCATTACTCTGGCAGCGAACACTGAAGCTTTCTTT
CAITLAANTEAFF
>TRBJ2-6|TRBV4-2|NA|NA
TGTGCCAGCAGCCAAGATGTGGCCCCGGGACGCATCTCTGGGGCCAACGTCCTGACTTTC
CASSQDVAPGRISGANVLTF
>TRBJ2-5|TRBV7-3|once|NA
TGTGCCAGCGGGTTGGGCTCCGGGAGCTTCACTGAGCAGTACTTC
CASGLGSGSFTEQYF
>TRBJ2-7|TRBV20-1|few|NA
TGCAGTGACCGGGACCCATCCTACGAGCAGTACTTC
CSDRDPSYEQYF
>TRBJ1-2|TRBV5-5|NA|NA
TGTGCCAGCAGCTGGGTATCCCAAATGGGACCAGATAACTATGGCTACACCTTC
CASSWVSQMGPDNYGYTF
>TRBJ2-1|TRBV7-3|once|TRBD2
TGTGCCAGCAGCTTATATGGACTAGCCTCCGGTCCACGAAGCAATGAGCAGTTCTTC
CASSLYGLASGPRSNEQFF
>TRBJ1-2|TRBV6-5|NA|NA
TGTGCCAGCAGTACAACCACAAGGGGCGCATATGGCTACACCTTC
CASSTTTRGAYGYTF